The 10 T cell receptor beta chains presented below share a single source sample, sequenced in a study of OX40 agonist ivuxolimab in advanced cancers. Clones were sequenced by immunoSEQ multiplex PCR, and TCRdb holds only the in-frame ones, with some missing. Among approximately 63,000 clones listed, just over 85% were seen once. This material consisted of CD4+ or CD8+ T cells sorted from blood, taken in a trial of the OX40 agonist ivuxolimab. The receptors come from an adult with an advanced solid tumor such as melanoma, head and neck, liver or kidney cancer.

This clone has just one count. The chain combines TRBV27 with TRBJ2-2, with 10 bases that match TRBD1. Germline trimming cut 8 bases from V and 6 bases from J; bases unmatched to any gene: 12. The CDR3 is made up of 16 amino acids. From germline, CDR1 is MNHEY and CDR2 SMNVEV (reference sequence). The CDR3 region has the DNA TGTGCCAGCTGCCCAAACCGGGACAGGGGAGCCGGGGAGCTGTTTTTT. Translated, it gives CASCPNRDRGAGELFF.

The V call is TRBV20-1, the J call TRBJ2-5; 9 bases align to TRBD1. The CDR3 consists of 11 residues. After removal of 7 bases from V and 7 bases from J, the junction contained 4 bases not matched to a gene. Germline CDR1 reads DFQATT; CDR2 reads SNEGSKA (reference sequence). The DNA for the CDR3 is TGCAGTGGGGGACAGGGAGGGACCCAGTACTTC. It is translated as CSGGQGGTQYF.

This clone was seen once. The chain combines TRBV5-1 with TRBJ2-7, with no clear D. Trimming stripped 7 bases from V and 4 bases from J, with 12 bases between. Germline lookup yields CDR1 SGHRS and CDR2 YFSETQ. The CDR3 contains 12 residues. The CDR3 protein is CASPGSFYEQYF. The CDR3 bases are TGCGCCAGCCCTGGTAGTTTTTACGAGCAGTACTTC.

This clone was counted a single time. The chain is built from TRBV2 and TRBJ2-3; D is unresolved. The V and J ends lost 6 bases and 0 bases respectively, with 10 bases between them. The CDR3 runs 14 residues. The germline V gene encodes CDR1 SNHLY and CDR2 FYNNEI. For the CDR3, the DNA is TGTGCCAGCAGGTCAAGCTTAAGCACAGATACGCAGTATTTT. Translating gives CASRSSLSTDTQYF.

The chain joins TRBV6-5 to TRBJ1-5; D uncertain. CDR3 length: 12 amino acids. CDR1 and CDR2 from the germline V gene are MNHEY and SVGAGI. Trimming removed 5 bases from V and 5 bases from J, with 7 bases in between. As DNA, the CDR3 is TGTGCCAGCAGTGACCTCGATCAGCCCCAGCATTTT. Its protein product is CASSDLDQPQHF.

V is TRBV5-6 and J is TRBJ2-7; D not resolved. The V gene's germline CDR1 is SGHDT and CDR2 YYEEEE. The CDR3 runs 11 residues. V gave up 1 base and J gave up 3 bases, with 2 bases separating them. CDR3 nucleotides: TGTGCCAGCAGCTTGTACTACGAGCAGTACTTC. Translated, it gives CASSLYYEQYF.

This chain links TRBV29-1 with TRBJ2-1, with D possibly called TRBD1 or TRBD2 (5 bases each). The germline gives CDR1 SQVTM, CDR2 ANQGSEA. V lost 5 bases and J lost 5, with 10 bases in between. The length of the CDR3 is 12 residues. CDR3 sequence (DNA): TGCAGCGTTCTCCGGGACCACAATGAGCAGTTCTTC. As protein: CSVLRDHNEQFF.

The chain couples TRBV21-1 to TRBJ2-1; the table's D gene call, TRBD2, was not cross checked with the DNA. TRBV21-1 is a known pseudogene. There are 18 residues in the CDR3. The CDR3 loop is CASSTPSTLASGMIEQFF. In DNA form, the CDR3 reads TGTGCCAGCAGCACCCCCTCCACGTTGGCTAGCGGGATGATTGAGCAGTTCTTC.

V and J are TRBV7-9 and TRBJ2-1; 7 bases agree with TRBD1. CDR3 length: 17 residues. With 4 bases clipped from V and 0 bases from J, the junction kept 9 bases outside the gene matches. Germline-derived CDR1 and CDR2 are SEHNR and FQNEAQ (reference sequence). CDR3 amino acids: CASSSRVTGSSYNEQFF. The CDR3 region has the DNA TGTGCCAGCAGCTCCAGGGTGACAGGGAGCTCCTACAATGAGCAGTTCTTC.

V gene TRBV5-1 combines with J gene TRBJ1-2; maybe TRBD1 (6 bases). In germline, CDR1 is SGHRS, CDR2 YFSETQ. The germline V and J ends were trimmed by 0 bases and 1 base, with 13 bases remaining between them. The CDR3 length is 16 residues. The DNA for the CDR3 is TGCGCCAGCAGCTTGGCCGGGGGGCGCGATAACTATGGCTACACCTTC. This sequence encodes CASSLAGGRDNYGYTF.